Presented here are 19 T cell receptor beta chains from one specimen sequenced in a study of CD8+ T cells in alopecia areata. Extracted from the samples, RNA was reverse transcribed into cDNA to serve as the sequencing template. Sequencing used immunoSEQ multiplex PCR; TCRdb keeps in-frame clones, though not all of them. The sample has under 350,000 clones, roughly 64% seen once. The treatment denotes: oral pan-JAK inhibitor, 5-10 mg twice daily. Here the sequenced sample was CD4+ T cells sorted from blood, taken at week 24, from a patient treated with tofacitinib. The receptor source for this set is a human donor with alopecia areata.

The count of this clone is one. The V gene is TRBV7-8, the J gene TRBJ1-5; TRBD1 agrees at 7 bases. Trimming took 4 bases from V and 2 from J; bases not matched to a gene: 8. The germline CDR1 and CDR2 sequences are SGHVS and FQNEAQ. CDR3 length equals 16 residues. The CDR3 DNA is TGTGCCAGCAGCTCCCACCTCGGACAGGGCAATCAGCCCCAGCATTTT. It specifies CASSSHLGQGNQPQHF.

The rearrangement joins TRBV5-4 to TRBJ2-5; D not certain. This CDR3 contains 15 residues. The germline V and J ends were trimmed by 3 bases and 3 bases, with 15 bases remaining between them. Germline assignment: CDR1 SGHNT and CDR2 YYREEE (reference sequence). Here the CDR3 DNA reads TGTGCCAGCAGCTCTCCTTTAAGTAGCAAAGAGACCCAGTACTTC. Amino acid sequence: CASSSPLSSKETQYF.

About this clone: Relative to the germline gene, one junction end is altered; a read error may explain this. J is TRBJ2-2 and V is TRBV30, with D perhaps TRBD2 (5 bases). CDR1 is GTSNPN, CDR2 SVGIG, per germline (reference sequence). The CDR3 covers 12 residues. The CDR3 region is CAWNENPGEPFF. DNA for the CDR3: TGTGCCTGGAACGAGAATCCCGGGGAGCCGTTTTTT.

This chain uses TRBV15 with TRBJ2-4; 8 nucleotides match TRBD2. Trimming cost V 0 bases and J 8 bases; bases outside gene matches: 6. The germline CDR1 and CDR2 sequences are LNHNV and YYDKDF (reference sequence). This CDR3 contains 15 residues. DNA for the CDR3: TGTGCCACCAGCAGAGATTTTTCAGCGGGGGACATTCAGTACTTC. Translation: CATSRDFSAGDIQYF. Filled out from reference TRBV15 and TRBJ2-4, the complete variable domain reads DAMVIQNPRYQVTQFGKPVTLSCSQTLNHNVMYWYQQKSSQAPKLLFHYYDKDFNNEADTPDNFQSRRPNTSFCFLDIRSPGLGDTAMYLCATSRDFSAGDIQYFGAGTRLSVL.

The rearrangement uses TRBV29-1 and TRBJ2-3, with D perhaps TRBD2 (5 bases). The CDR3 covers 13 residues. CDR1 is SQVTM, CDR2 ANQGSEA, per germline. V was clipped by 6 bases and J by 2 bases, with 12 bases between them. CDR3: CSVVEGPTDTQYF. The CDR3 DNA is TGCAGCGTGGTAGAGGGCCCCACAGATACGCAGTATTTT.

V usage is TRBV5-1 and J usage is TRBJ2-5, with 10 nucleotides matching TRBD2. CDR1 and CDR2 from the germline V gene are SGHRS and YFSETQ. J gave up 1 base and V 7 bases, and 7 bases lay outside the gene matches. The length of the CDR3 is 15 residues. The CDR3 sequence is CASSSSGGSQETQYF. Here the CDR3 DNA reads TGCGCCAGCTCATCTAGCGGGGGATCCCAAGAGACCCAGTACTTC.

The chain uses TRBV7-2 and TRBJ1-1; no reliable D call. Germline V gene data show CDR1 as SGHTA and CDR2 as FQGNSA. Trimming removed 5 bases from V and 2 bases from J, with 15 bases in between. The CDR3 contains 15 residues. CDR3 loop: CASSDKENLNTEAFF. Written as DNA, the CDR3 is TGTGCCAGCAGCGACAAGGAGAACCTAAACACTGAAGCTTTCTTT.

The chain recombines TRBV29-1 with TRBJ2-3; D is unresolved. Trimming took off 3 bases at V and 6 bases at J, with 4 bases between the two ends. This CDR3 contains 10 residues. CDR1 is SQVTM and CDR2 is ANQGSEA in the germline V gene. CDR3 sequence: CSVDNDTQYF. In DNA, the CDR3 is TGCAGCGTTGATAATGATACGCAGTATTTT.

The genes are TRBV5-6 and TRBJ2-3, with D possibly being TRBD1 or TRBD2 (5 bases each). Germline V gene data show CDR1 as SGHDT and CDR2 as YYEEEE. Trimming stripped 0 bases from V and 0 bases from J, with 11 bases between. There are 16 residues in the CDR3. CDR3 sequence reads: CASSLERDRSTDTQYF. The CDR3 DNA follows: TGTGCCAGCAGCTTGGAAAGGGACCGCAGCACAGATACGCAGTATTTT.

The V call is TRBV29-1, the J call TRBJ2-3; 13 nucleotides agree with TRBD2. With V trimmed by 6 bases and J by 0 bases, 3 bases remained unmatched. CDR1 and CDR2 from the germline V gene are SQVTM and ANQGSEA. The CDR3 totals 15 residues. The CDR3 DNA reads as TGCAGCGTGGGGACTAGCGGGGCTAGCACAGATACGCAGTATTTT. It yields the protein CSVGTSGASTDTQYF.

This clone showed up just a few times. V gene TRBV6-5 combines with J gene TRBJ1-3; D may be TRBD1 (5 bases). The CDR3 contains 15 residues. The V gene lost 6 bases and the J gene lost 2 bases, with 14 bases spanning the gap. Germline assignment: CDR1 MNHEY and CDR2 SVGAGI. The CDR3, as DNA: TGTGCCAGCAGACCCCACGACAGAACTGGAAACACCATATATTTT. This codes for CASRPHDRTGNTIYF.

The genes are TRBV4-2 and TRBJ1-1; D perhaps matches TRBD1 (6 bases). Trimming cost V 0 bases and J 1 base, with 6 bases left between them. CDR3 length equals 14 residues. CDR1 LGHNA and CDR2 YNFKEQ come from the germline V gene. The DNA of the CDR3 is TGTGCCAGCAGCCAAGAGGACAGGAACACTGAAGCTTTCTTT. It is translated as CASSQEDRNTEAFF.

The gene calls are TRBV11-1 and TRBJ2-1; 7 bases agree with TRBD1. V gave up 5 bases and J gave up 1 base; unmatched junction bases: 11. Looked up from germline, CDR1 is SGHAT and CDR2 is FQDESV (reference sequence). The CDR3 contains 17 residues. CDR3 protein: CASSGDWDRSSYNEQFF. The DNA of the CDR3 is TGTGCCAGCAGCGGAGATTGGGACAGATCATCCTACAATGAGCAGTTCTTC. Variable domain in full (rest from reference TRBV11-1 and TRBJ2-1): EAEVAQSPRYKITEKSQAVAFWCDPISGHATLYWYRQILGQGPELLVQFQDESVVDDSQLPKDRFSAERLKGVDSTLKIQPAELGDSAMYLCASSGDWDRSSYNEQFFGPGTRLTVL.

This clone was observed once. J is TRBJ2-3 and V is TRBV2; D gene ambiguous. Between the trimmed V and J ends, which lost 4 bases and 5 bases, there was a span of 4 bases. CDR3 length: 11 amino acids. Germline V gene data show CDR1 as SNHLY and CDR2 as FYNNEI. As DNA, the CDR3 is TGTGCCAGCAGTGTACAAGATACGCAGTATTTT. Translated: CASSVQDTQYF.

The CDR3 spells CASSPAGASTDTQYF. The DNA of the CDR3 is TGTGCCAGCAGCCCCGCGGGGGCCAGCACAGATACGCAGTATTTT. The chain carries TRBV9 and TRBJ2-3, with a possible D match to TRBD2 (7 bases). Looked up from germline, CDR1 is SGDLS and CDR2 is YYNGEE. This CDR3 comprises 15 residues. V gave up 4 bases and J gave up 0 bases, with 12 bases separating them.

In DNA form, the CDR3 reads TGTGCCAGCAGCTTTCCTGCCAGGACAGGGTCCTCCCACACTGAAGCTTTCTTT. Translated: CASSFPARTGSSHTEAFF. The genes are TRBV7-8 and TRBJ1-1; TRBD1 aligns across 8 bases. The germline gives CDR1 SGHVS, CDR2 FQNEAQ. With 3 bases clipped from V and 3 bases from J, the junction kept 15 bases outside the gene matches. CDR3 length: 18 residues.

This clone turned up a few times. The V and J genes are TRBV11-1 and TRBJ1-2; weak D call: TRBD1 (6 bases). V lost 5 bases and J lost 2, with 9 bases in between. The germline gives CDR1 SGHAT, CDR2 FQDESV (reference sequence). The CDR3 runs 13 residues. CDR3 sequence (DNA): TGTGCCAGCAGCCCCGACAGGAACTATGGCTACACCTTC. Translation: CASSPDRNYGYTF.

The chain combines TRBV6-5 with TRBJ1-1; 7 nucleotides line up with TRBD1. The V gene's germline CDR1 is MNHEY and CDR2 SVGAGI. Trimming removed 2 bases from V and 0 bases from J; junction bases left unmatched: 6. The CDR3 length is 16 residues. DNA for the CDR3: TGTGCCAGCAGTTACGGGCAGGGGGTTATGAACACTGAAGCTTTCTTT. Its translation: CASSYGQGVMNTEAFF.

This clone was seen only a few times. The gene calls are TRBV6-1 and TRBJ2-2, with a possible D match to TRBD1 (6 bases). The CDR3 runs to 13 residues. Germline V gene lookup returns CDR1 MNHNS and CDR2 SASEGT. V lost 8 bases and J lost 7, with 14 bases in between. Written as DNA, the CDR3 is TGTGCCAGCCGTCTGGGGGCTAGCGGGGAGCTGTTTTTT. Translated, it gives CASRLGASGELFF.